This T cell receptor beta chain came from a study of T-cell reconstitution after alpha-beta-depleted transplantation in children. The library targeted TCRbeta and was prepared with unique molecular identifiers. Each CDR3 protein is one row after TCRdb ran MiXCR on the PCR reads. The sample holds 360,000 or so distinct CDR3 sequences, over 20% seen once. This clonotype was detected only a few times. CDR1 and CDR2 (germline): SGHTS, YDEGEE. This CDR3 region has 12 residues. Trimming pared 6 bases from V and 0 bases from J, leaving 6 bases between. This receptor was identified in a human donor who donated a stem cell graft to a child with acute myeloid leukemia. Specimen: PBMCs from the stem cell graft donor, collected from the stem cell graft. The rearrangement joins TRBV5-8 to TRBJ2-5, with no clear D. CDR3 sequence: CASTLYQETQYF. The CDR3 nucleotides read TGTGCCAGCACCCTGTACCAAGAGACCCAGTACTTC.